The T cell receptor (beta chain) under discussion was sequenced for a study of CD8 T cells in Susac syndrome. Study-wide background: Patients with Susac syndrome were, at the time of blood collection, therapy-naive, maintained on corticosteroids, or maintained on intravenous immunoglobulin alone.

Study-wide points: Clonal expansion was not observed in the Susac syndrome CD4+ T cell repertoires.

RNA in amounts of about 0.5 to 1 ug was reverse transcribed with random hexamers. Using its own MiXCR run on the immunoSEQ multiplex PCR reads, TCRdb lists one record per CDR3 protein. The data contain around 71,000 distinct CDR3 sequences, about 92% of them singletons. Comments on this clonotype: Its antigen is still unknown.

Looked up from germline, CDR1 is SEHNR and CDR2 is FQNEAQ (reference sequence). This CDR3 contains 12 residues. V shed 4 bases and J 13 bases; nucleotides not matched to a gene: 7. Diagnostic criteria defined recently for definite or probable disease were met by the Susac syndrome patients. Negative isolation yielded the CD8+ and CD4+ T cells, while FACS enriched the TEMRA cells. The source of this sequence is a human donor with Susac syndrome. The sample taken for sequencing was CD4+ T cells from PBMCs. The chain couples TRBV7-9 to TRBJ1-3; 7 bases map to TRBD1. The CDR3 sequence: CASSSLQGSIYF. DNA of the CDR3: TGTGCCAGCAGCTCGTTACAGGGGTCGATATATTTT. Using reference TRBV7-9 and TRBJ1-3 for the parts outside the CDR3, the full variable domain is DTGVSQNPRHKITKRGQNVTFRCDPISEHNRLYWYRQTLGQGPEFLTYFQNEAQLEKSRLLSDRFSAERPKGSFSTLEIQRTEQGDSAMYLCASSSLQGSIYFGEGSWLTVV.